These T cell receptor beta chains were read from a single sample in a study of PD-1 blockade in classical Hodgkin lymphoma. Method: immunoSEQ multiplex PCR; TCRdb's copy keeps in-frame clones and lacks some. This table holds roughly 19,000 clones, 75% to 85% found once. The sequencing here drew on peripheral blood mononuclear cells (PBMCs), taken before the fourth cycle of nivolumab. The receptors here all came from a human donor with classical Hodgkin lymphoma. The CDR3 runs from the conserved cysteine through the conserved F or W.

TRBJ2-3	17	TRBV12-5	CASGLALARTSTDTQYF
TRBJ1-1	16	TRBV29-1	CSVGRLQGADLAEAFF
TRBJ2-2	14	TRBV7-2	CASSRGANTGELFF
TRBJ2-5	16	TRBV5-1	CASSSQLAGGQETQYF
TRBJ1-1	12	TRBV5-5	CASSLLGTEAFF
TRBJ1-1	10	TRBV29-1	CSVANTEAFF
TRBJ1-2	15	TRBV7-2	CASSYFRAGYYGYTF
TRBJ1-5	13	TRBV6-1	CASSRDGNQPQHF
TRBJ2-5	13	TRBV30	CAWSGGSGETQYF
TRBJ1-1	13	TRBV7-9	CASSFGLNTEAFF
TRBJ1-2	17	TRBV21-1	CASSKPGGGGSNDGYTF
TRBJ1-1	16	TRBV9	CASSVEPQGLRTEAFF
TRBJ1-2	15	TRBV7-2	CASSLRGQGAHGYTF
TRBJ1-2	13	TRBV28	CASSLPPALDYTF
TRBJ2-3	16	TRBV7-2	CASSLVRVTDTDTQYF
TRBJ1-3	14	TRBV6-5	CASRPAASGNTIYF
TRBJ1-1	15	TRBV28	CASSLIRVMNTEAFF
TRBJ2-5	10	TRBV30	CAWSQGAQYF
TRBJ1-5	15	TRBV7-2	CASSFGGKSNQPQHF
TRBJ1-5	14	TRBV19	CASSNGQGNQPQHF
TRBJ2-3	15	TRBV5-1	CASSFAQTSTDTQYF
TRBJ1-1	17	TRBV7-2	CASTLRVRGPRNTEAFF
TRBJ1-3	15	TRBV9	CASSEEGLSGNTIYF
TRBJ1-1	11	TRBV6-1	CASSEGYGAFF
TRBJ2-1	17	TRBV19	CASRVGLDRGRSSEQFF
TRBJ2-2	17	TRBV7-9	CASSFPLGQPNTGELFF
TRBJ2-1	15	TRBV5-5	CASSHGTHSYNEQFF
TRBJ2-2	15	TRBV5-6	CASSSVWPNTGELFF
TRBJ1-6	15	TRBV7-2	CASSLAGTGSTPLHF
TRBJ1-2	15	TRBV19	CASSRARDSDIGYTF
TRBJ1-3	14	TRBV9	CASSPPDRGNTIYF
TRBJ1-2	14	TRBV19	CASSSLDGPYGYTF
TRBJ2-3	18	TRBV5-1	CASSLVMGQGMESNTQYF
TRBJ2-1	15	TRBV4-1	CASSQDLTLIDEQFF
TRBJ1-1	13	TRBV14	CASSQDRGPKAFF
TRBJ1-3	13	TRBV7-2	CASSLLTLNTIYF
TRBJ2-7	17	TRBV19	CASSHLGLAETGYEQYF
TRBJ2-1	14	TRBV5-4	CASSLQTRSNEQFF
TRBJ2-2	17	TRBV19	CASSFLLGGPNTGELFF
TRBJ2-7	14	TRBV2	CASSEVGGQYEQYF
TRBJ2-7	13	TRBV7-9	CASSLAGGYEQYF
TRBJ2-5	11	TRBV28	CASSPRGPQYF
TRBJ2-7	13	TRBV9	CASSEDITYEQYF
TRBJ2-1	20	TRBV5-1	CASSPGRLAGGLTEYNEQFF
TRBJ1-2	11	TRBV20-1	CSATTGGGTTF
TRBJ1-5	17	TRBV4-1	CASSQDSGVYSNQPQHF
TRBJ2-1	19	TRBV15	CATSRDKERSSGIYNEQFF
TRBJ2-2	16	TRBV4-3	CASRPGTGVGGGELFF
TRBJ1-1	14	TRBV28	CASRRRGSITEAFF
TRBJ2-3	15	TRBV5-8	CASSLVLALTDTQYF
TRBJ2-2	11	TRBV10-3	CATGNTGELFF
TRBJ1-3	12	TRBV30	CAWSAGGNTIYF
TRBJ2-5	17	TRBV7-9	CASSRLQGAGFQETQYF
TRBJ1-4	15	TRBV28	CATHGQGFSIEKLFF
TRBJ2-3	13	TRBV2	CASSVFGGDTQYF
TRBJ2-1	13	TRBV5-4	CASSLAIENEQFF
TRBJ2-2	15	TRBV19	CASSIGDRNTGELFF
TRBJ2-5	14	TRBV7-7	CASTPVDRVETQYF
TRBJ1-5	16	TRBV27	CASSLSLPGVGQPQHF
TRBJ2-1	15	TRBV7-2	CASSRGQGRNNEQFF